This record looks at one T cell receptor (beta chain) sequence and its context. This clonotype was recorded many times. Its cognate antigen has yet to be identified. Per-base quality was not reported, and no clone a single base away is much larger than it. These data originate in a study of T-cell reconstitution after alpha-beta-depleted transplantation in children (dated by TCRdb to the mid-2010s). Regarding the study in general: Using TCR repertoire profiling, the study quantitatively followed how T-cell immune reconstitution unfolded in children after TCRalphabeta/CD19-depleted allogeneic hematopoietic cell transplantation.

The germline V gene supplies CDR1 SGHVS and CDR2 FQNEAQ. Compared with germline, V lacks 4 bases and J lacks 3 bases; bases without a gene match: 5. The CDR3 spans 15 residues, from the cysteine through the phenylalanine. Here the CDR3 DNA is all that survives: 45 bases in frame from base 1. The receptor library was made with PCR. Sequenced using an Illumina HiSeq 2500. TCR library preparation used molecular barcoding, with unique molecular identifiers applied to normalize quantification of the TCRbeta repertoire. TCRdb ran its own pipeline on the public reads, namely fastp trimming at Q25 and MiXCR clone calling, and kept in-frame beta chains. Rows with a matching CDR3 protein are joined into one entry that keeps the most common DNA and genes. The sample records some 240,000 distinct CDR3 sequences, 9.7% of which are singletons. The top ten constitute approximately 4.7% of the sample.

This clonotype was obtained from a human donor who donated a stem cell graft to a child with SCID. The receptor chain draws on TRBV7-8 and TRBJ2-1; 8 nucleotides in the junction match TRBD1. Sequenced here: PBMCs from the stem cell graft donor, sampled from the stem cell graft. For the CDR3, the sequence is CASSSGTGLYNEQFF. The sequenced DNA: TGTGCCAGCAGCTCCGGGACAGGACTCTACAATGAGCAGTTCTTC.